This entry lists 7 T cell receptor beta chains sequenced from one sample in a study of blood T cells in healthy people across ages. Then a second PCR, running roughly 7 to 11 cycles, was carried out with a sample-barcoded 5' primer and a J-beta primer mix. TCRdb analysed the 5' RACE reads with MiXCR anew, one entry per CDR3 protein. Among roughly 1,500,000 distinct CDR3 sequences listed, approximately 38% were seen once. Sample: blood. Source of these receptors: a woman aged 18-30 years in good health.

The sample holds a few counts of this clonotype. V usage is TRBV5-1 and J usage is TRBJ2-5; D not resolved. CDR1 and CDR2 from the germline V gene are SGHRS and YFSETQ. The V and J ends lost 0 bases and 5 bases respectively, with 11 bases between them. This CDR3 contains 14 residues. The CDR3 region has the DNA TGCGCCAGCAGCTTGGTCTGGGGTGGCGAGACCCAGTACTTC. It translates to CASSLVWGGETQYF. Looking up the rest from reference TRBV5-1 and TRBJ2-5 gives the full variable domain: KAGVTQTPRYLIKTRGQQVTLSCSPISGHRSVSWYQQTPGQGLQFLFEYFSETQRNKGNFPGRFSGRQFSNSRSEMNVSTLELGDSALYLCASSLVWGGETQYFGPGTRLLVL.

The chain carries TRBV4-1 and TRBJ1-4; possible D gene TRBD1, 5 bases. Germline-derived CDR1 and CDR2 are MGHRA and YSYEKL. The CDR3 spans 15 residues. Trimming cost V 2 bases and J 4 bases, with 11 bases left between them. This CDR3 reads CASSQLKGFNEKLFF. The CDR3 DNA reads TGCGCCAGCAGCCAACTGAAGGGGTTTAATGAAAAACTGTTTTTT.

This chain joins TRBV10-3 and TRBJ1-5, with no clear D. V was clipped by 3 bases and J by 5 bases, with 5 bases between them. The length of the CDR3 is 12 residues. CDR1 ENHRY and CDR2 SYGVKD come from the germline V gene. The CDR3 region is CAISESYQPQHF. CDR3 nucleotides: TGTGCCATCAGTGAATCTTATCAGCCCCAGCATTTT.

This clonotype was detected a few times. The chain recombines TRBV20-1 with TRBJ2-1, with a tentative D call TRBD1 (6 bases). CDR3 length equals 15 residues. Trimming shortened V by 6 bases and J by 6 bases, and 21 bases separated the two germline ends. Germline V lookup: CDR1 DFQATT, CDR2 SNEGSKA (reference sequence). This CDR3 reads CSAPQGPNPTNEQFF. CDR3 in DNA: TGCAGTGCCCCACAGGGACCGAACCCCACCAATGAGCAGTTCTTC.

The rearrangement links TRBV12-3 or TRBV12-4 to TRBJ1-2; D remains ambiguous. The V end was cut by 2 bases, the J end by 5 bases, with 15 bases between. The CDR3 totals 15 residues. The CDR3 sequence: CASSLSMRSPYGYTF. The DNA for the CDR3 is TGTGCCAGCAGTTTATCTATGAGGTCCCCGTATGGCTACACCTTC.

As regards this clonotype: It is likely a read error, because the conserved phenylalanine at the end of the CDR3 is missing. The chain links TRBV10-3 to TRBJ2-1; D unclear. Matching the DNA end better, TRBJ2-7 makes the J call doubtful. The length of the CDR3 is 14 residues. CDR1 is ENHRY and CDR2 is SYGVKD in the germline V gene. The CDR3, as DNA: TGTGCCATCAGAGACCCGAGCTCCTACAATGAGCAGTACTTA. This gives the protein CAIRDPSSYNEQYL.

This sequence joins TRBV7-3 and TRBJ2-1; D is unclear. The CDR3 length is 15 residues. The V end lost 5 bases, the J end lost 4 bases, and 15 bases lay between the germline ends. The V gene's germline CDR1 is SGHTA and CDR2 FQGTGA. The DNA for the CDR3 is TGTGCCAGCAGCGTCGGCGCCTCTGCTTACAATGAGCAGTTCTTC. Its translation is CASSVGASAYNEQFF.